This is a list of T cell receptor beta chains from one sample in a study of hypomethylating agent response in myelodysplastic syndrome. Data came from immunoSEQ multiplex PCR; TCRdb stores just in-frame clones and leaves some out. Of several thousand clones in the sample, about nine tenths were seen once. Specimen: bone marrow, collected before or after starting hypomethylating agent treatment for myelodysplastic syndrome (not recorded which). These receptors came from a human donor with myelodysplastic syndrome. Both conserved end residues are part of each CDR3. Fields, in order: J gene, D gene, V gene, clone size, CDR3 protein, CDR3 DNA. The D gene is left open where the match is weak. A row's size may be missing; if present it is once, few, many or a size class.

TRBJ2-5,-,TRBV15,-,CATQPGSQETQYF,TGTGCCACTCAGCCGGGGTCTCAAGAGACCCAGTACTTC
TRBJ2-3,-,TRBV18,-,CASSGTLSTDTQYF,TGTGCCAGCTCCGGCACCTTGAGCACAGATACGCAGTATTTT
TRBJ2-2,-,TRBV7-2,-,CASSSPTGELFF,TGTGCCAGCAGCTCCCCCACCGGGGAGCTGTTTTTT
TRBJ2-1,TRBD2,TRBV7-6,-,CASSSSTQASGGTYNEQFF,TGTGCCAGCAGCTCTTCAACCCAAGCTAGCGGGGGTACCTACAATGAGCAGTTCTTC
TRBJ1-5,-,TRBV7-2,-,CASSPYVAGSGQPQHF,TGTGCCAGCAGCCCGTATGTGGCTGGTTCCGGTCAGCCCCAGCATTTT
TRBJ2-1,TRBD1,TRBV6-1,-,CASSARQGYEQFF,TGTGCCAGCAGTGCTCGACAGGGGTATGAGCAGTTCTTC
TRBJ2-7,-,TRBV5-1,-,CASSSGLDGAYEQYF,TGCGCCAGCAGCTCGGGCCTGGACGGAGCCTACGAGCAGTACTTC
TRBJ2-3,-,TRBV9,-,CASSAEQSRADTQYF,TGTGCCAGCAGCGCAGAGCAATCGAGGGCTGATACGCAGTATTTT
TRBJ1-1,TRBD1,TRBV5-4,-,CASTGQFNTEAFF,TGTGCCAGTACGGGACAGTTCAACACTGAAGCTTTCTTT
TRBJ2-5,TRBD1,TRBV29-1,-,CSVERTGRSQETQYF,TGCAGCGTTGAAAGGACAGGGCGCTCCCAAGAGACCCAGTACTTC
TRBJ1-6,-,TRBV27,-,CASSFRGNDNSPLHF,TGTGCCAGCAGTTTCCGCGGGAATGATAATTCACCCCTCCACTTT
TRBJ1-1,-,TRBV7-2,-,CASSLYGQDTEAFF,TGTGCCAGCAGCTTATACGGGCAGGACACTGAAGCTTTCTTT
TRBJ1-2,TRBD1,TRBV11-2,few,CASSSRQGVTSGYTF,TGTGCCAGCAGCTCTCGACAGGGGGTAACGAGTGGCTACACCTTC
TRBJ1-3,-,TRBV2,-,CASSSGANSGNTIYF,TGTGCCAGCAGCTCGGGGGCCAACTCTGGAAACACCATATATTTT
TRBJ2-7,TRBD1,TRBV30,few,CAWSGTGLFEQYF,TGTGCCTGGAGTGGGACAGGGCTGTTCGAGCAGTACTTC
TRBJ1-5,-,TRBV15,-,CATSRDNVRLGNQPQHF,TGTGCCACCAGCAGAGATAACGTGCGGTTAGGCAATCAGCCCCAGCATTTT
TRBJ2-1,TRBD1,TRBV11-3,-,CASSYRGNEQFF,TGTGCCAGCAGCTACAGGGGCAATGAGCAGTTCTTC
TRBJ2-2,TRBD2,TRBV5-1,-,CASSSNPIAGGPGELFF,TGCGCCAGCAGCTCGAATCCTATAGCGGGGGGGCCGGGGGAGCTGTTTTTT
TRBJ1-4,TRBD1,TRBV10-3,-,CAIGTGNNEKLFF,TGTGCCATTGGGACAGGGAACAATGAAAAACTGTTTTTT
TRBJ2-2,-,TRBV7-2,-,CASSLPLGMGRNTGELFF,TGTGCCAGCAGCTTACCGTTGGGTATGGGGCGGAACACCGGGGAGCTGTTTTTT
TRBJ1-2,TRBD1,TRBV6-9,-,CATVQGSGYGYTF,TGTGCCACCGTACAGGGGTCGGGCTATGGCTACACCTTC
TRBJ2-2,TRBD1,TRBV29-1,-,CSVEDDSGDRPSAGELFF,TGCAGCGTTGAAGATGATTCGGGGGACAGGCCTTCTGCCGGGGAGCTGTTTTTT